Given below is one T cell receptor beta chain in context. V was clipped by 4 bases and J by 11 bases, with 12 bases between them. Germline CDR1 reads MNHEY; CDR2 reads SMNVEV (reference sequence). This CDR3 has 13 residues. The source of the sample is a study of blood T cell repertoires in COVID-19. Study details: T cells, B-cell-depleted T cells, or PBMCs provided the cDNA or gDNA that served as material.

Per the authors' pipeline: Amplification of reference gene primers was used by the study to estimate nucleated cell counts. Libraries were prepared by immunoSEQ multiplex PCR; TCRdb keeps only in-frame clonotypes and omits some of them. The V and J calls and clone size come from that table; D and trimming were worked out from the DNA. The table includes about 68,000 clones, approximately 81% detected once. The V gene is TRBV27, the J gene TRBJ1-6; D perhaps matches TRBD1 (6 bases). This receptor was taken from a man in his forties or fifties with active COVID-19. Sequencing was carried out using peripheral blood. The CDR3 bases are TGTGCCAGCAGTTCTCAAGACAGGACACCCCTCCACTTT. It specifies CASSSQDRTPLHF.